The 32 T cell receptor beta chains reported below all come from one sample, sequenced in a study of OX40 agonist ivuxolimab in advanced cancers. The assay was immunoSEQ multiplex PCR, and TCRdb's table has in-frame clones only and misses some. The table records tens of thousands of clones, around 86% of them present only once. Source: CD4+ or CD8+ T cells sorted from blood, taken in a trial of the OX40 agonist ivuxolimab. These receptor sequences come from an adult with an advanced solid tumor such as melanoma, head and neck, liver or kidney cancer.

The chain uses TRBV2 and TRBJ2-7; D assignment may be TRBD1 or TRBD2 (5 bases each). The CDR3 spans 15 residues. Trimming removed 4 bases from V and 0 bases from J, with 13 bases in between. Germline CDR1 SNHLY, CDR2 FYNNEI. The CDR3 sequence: CASSGGPVISYEQYF. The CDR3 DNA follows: TGTGCCAGCAGTGGGGGACCAGTAATCTCCTACGAGCAGTACTTC.

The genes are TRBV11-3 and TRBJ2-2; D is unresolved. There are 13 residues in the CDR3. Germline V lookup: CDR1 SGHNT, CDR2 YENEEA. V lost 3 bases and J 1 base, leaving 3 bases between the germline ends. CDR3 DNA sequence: TGTGCCAGCAGCTTGCGGAACACCGGGGAGCTGTTTTTT. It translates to CASSLRNTGELFF.

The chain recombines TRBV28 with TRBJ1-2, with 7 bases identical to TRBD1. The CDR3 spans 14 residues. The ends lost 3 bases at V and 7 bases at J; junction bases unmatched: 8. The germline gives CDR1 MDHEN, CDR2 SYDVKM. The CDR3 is CASSFGTEVPGYTF. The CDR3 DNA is TGTGCCAGCAGTTTTGGGACAGAGGTCCCTGGCTACACCTTC.

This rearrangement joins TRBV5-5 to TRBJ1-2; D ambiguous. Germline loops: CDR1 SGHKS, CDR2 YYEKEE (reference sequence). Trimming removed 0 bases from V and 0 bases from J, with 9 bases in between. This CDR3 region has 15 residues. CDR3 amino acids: CASSLVPITNYGYTF. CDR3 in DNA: TGTGCCAGCAGCTTGGTGCCGATTACTAACTATGGCTACACCTTC.

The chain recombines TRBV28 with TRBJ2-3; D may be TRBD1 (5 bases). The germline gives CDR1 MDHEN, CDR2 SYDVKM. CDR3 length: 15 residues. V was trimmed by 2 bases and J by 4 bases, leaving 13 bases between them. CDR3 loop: CASSLGAGNPDTQYF. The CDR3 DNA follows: TGTGCCAGCAGTTTAGGGGCAGGGAACCCAGATACGCAGTATTTT. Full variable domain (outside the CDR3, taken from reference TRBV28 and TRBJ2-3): DVKVTQSSRYLVKRTGEKVFLECVQDMDHENMFWYRQDPGLGLRLIYFSYDVKMKEKGDIPEGYSVSREKKERFSLILESASTNQTSMYLCASSLGAGNPDTQYFGPGTRLTVL.

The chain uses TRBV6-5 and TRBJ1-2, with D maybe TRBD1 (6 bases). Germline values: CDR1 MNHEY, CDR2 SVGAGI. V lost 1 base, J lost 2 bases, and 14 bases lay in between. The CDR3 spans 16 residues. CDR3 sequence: CASSYLGGASNYGYTF. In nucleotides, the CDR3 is TGTGCCAGCAGTTACTTGGGGGGCGCGTCCAACTATGGCTACACCTTC.

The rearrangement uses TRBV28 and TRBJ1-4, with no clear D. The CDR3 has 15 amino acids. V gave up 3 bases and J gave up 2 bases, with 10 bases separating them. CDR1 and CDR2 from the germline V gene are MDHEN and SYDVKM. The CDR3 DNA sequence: TGTGCCAGCAGTTTGGCGACGGCTACTAATGAAAAACTGTTTTTT. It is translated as CASSLATATNEKLFF.

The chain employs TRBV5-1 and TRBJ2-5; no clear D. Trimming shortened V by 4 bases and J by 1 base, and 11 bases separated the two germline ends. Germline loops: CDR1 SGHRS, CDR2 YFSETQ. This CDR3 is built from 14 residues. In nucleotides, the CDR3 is TGCGCCAGCAGCCCGCGCCATGTCCAAGAGACCCAGTACTTC. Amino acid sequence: CASSPRHVQETQYF.

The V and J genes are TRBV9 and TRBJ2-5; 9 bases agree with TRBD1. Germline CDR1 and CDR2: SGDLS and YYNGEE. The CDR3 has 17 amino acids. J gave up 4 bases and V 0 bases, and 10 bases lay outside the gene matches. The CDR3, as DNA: TGTGCCAGCAGCGTAGTGTTCACAGGGGGCACTCGAGAGACCCAGTACTTC. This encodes CASSVVFTGGTRETQYF.

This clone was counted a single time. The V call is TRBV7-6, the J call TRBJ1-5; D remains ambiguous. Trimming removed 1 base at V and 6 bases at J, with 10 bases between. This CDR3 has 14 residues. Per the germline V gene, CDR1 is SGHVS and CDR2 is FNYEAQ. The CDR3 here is CASSLGSWGQPQHF. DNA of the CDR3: TGTGCCAGCAGCTTAGGGAGTTGGGGTCAGCCCCAGCATTTT.

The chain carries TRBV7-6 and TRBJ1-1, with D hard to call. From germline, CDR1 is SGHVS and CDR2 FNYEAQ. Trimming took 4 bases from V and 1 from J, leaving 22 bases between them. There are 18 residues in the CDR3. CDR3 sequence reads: CASSYLAGYHHPNTEAFF. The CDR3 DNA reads TGTGCCAGCAGCTACTTGGCGGGTTATCACCACCCGAACACTGAAGCTTTCTTT.

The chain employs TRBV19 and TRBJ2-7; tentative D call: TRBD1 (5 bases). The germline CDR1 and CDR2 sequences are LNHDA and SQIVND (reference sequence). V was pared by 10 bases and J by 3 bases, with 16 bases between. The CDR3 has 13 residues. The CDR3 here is CATQKGLLYEQYF. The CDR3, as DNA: TGTGCCACCCAAAAGGGGCTCCTCTACGAGCAGTACTTC. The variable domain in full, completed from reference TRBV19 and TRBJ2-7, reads DGGITQSPKYLFRKEGQNVTLSCEQNLNHDAMYWYRQDPGQGLRLIYYSQIVNDFQKGDIAEGYSVSREKKESFPLTVTSAQKNPTAFYLCATQKGLLYEQYFGPGTRLTVT.

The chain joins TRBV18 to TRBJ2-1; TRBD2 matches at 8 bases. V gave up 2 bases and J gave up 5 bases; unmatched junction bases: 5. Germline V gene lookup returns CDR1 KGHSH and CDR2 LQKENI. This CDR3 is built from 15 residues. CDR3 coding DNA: TGTGCCAGCTCACCAGTAGGTAGCGGGGACAATGAGCAGTTCTTC. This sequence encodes CASSPVGSGDNEQFF. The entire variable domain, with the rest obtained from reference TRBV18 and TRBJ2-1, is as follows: NAGVMQNPRHLVRRRGQEARLRCSPMKGHSHVYWYRQLPEEGLKFMVYLQKENIIDESGMPKERFSAEFPKEGPSILRIQQVVRGDSAAYFCASSPVGSGDNEQFFGPGTRLTVL.

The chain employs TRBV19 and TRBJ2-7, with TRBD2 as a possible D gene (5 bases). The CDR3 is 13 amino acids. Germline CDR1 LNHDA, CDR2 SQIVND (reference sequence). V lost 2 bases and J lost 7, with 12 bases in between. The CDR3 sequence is CASSIFRTEEQYF. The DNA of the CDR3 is TGTGCCAGTAGTATATTTCGGACTGAAGAGCAGTACTTC.

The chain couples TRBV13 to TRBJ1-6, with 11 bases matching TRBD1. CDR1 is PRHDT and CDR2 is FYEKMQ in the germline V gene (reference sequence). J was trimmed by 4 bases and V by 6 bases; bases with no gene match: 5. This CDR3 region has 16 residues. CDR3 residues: CASRRDRGGYNSPLHF. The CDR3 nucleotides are TGTGCCAGCAGAAGGGACAGGGGGGGATATAATTCACCCCTCCACTTT.

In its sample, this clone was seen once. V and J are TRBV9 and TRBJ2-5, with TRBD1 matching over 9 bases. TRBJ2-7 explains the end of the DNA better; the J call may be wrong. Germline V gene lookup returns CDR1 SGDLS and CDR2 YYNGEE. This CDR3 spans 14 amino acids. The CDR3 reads CASSVGTGYVEQYF. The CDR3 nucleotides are TGTGCCAGCAGCGTCGGGACAGGGTATGTCGAGCAGTACTTC.

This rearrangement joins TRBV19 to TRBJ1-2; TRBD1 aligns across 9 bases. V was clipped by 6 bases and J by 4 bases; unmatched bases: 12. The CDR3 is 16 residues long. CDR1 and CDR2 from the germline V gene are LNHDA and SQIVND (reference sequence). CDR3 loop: CASSLQTGGFLYGYTF. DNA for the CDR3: TGTGCCAGTAGCCTTCAGACAGGGGGATTCCTCTATGGCTACACCTTC.

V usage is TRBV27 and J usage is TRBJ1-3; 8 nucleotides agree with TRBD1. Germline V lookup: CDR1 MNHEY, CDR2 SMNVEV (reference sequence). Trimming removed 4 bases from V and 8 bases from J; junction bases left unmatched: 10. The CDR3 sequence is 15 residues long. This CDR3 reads CASSSLAGGMDTIYF. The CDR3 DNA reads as TGTGCCAGCAGTTCCTTGGCAGGGGGCATGGACACCATATATTTT.

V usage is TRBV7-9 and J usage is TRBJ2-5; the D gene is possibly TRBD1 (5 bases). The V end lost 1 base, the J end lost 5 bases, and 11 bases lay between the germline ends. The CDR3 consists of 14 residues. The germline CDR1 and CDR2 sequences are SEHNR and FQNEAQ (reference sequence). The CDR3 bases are TGTGCCAGCAGCTTAGATGTCCCAGGGGAGACCCAGTACTTC. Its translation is CASSLDVPGETQYF.

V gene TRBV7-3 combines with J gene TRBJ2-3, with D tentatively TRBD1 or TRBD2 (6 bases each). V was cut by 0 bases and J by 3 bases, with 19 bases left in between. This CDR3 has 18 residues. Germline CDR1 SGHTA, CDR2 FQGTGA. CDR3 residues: CASSLTVEGVFVTDTQYF. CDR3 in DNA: TGTGCCAGCAGCTTAACAGTGGAGGGGGTATTTGTGACAGATACGCAGTATTTT.

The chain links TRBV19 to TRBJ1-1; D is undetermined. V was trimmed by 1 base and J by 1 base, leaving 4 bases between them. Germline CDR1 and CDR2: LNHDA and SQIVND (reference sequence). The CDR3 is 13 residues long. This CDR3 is CASSIGQNTEAFF. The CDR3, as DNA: TGTGCCAGTAGTATAGGGCAGAACACTGAAGCTTTCTTT.

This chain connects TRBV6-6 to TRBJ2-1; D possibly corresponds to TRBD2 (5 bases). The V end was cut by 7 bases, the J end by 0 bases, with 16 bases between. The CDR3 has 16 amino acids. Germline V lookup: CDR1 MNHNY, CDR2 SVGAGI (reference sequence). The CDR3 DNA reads TGTGCCAGCACCCTCCTGAGAGCGGCCTCCTACAATGAGCAGTTCTTC. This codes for CASTLLRAASYNEQFF.

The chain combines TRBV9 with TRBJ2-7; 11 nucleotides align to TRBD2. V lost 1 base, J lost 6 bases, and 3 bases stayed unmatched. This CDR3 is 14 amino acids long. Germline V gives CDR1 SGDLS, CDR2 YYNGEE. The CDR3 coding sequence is TGTGCCAGCAGCGTATCGGGACTAGCGGCCGAGCAGTACTTC. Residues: CASSVSGLAAEQYF.

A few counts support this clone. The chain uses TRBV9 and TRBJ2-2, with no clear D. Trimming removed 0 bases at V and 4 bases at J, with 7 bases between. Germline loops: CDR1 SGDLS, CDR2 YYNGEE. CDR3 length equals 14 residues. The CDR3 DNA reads TGTGCCAGCAGCGTAGGACGGAGCACCGGGGAGCTGTTTTTT. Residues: CASSVGRSTGELFF. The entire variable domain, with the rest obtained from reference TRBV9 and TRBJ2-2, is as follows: DSGVTQTPKHLITATGQRVTLRCSPRSGDLSVYWYQQSLDQGLQFLIQYYNGEERAKGNILERFSAQQFPDLHSELNLSSLELGDSALYFCASSVGRSTGELFFGEGSRLTVL.

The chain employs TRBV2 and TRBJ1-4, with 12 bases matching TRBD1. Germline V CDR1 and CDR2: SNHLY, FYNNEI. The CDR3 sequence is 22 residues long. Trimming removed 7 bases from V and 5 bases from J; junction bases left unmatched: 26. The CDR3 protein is CASTGQGAESRPEQALNEKLFF. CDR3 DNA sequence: TGTGCCAGCACGGGACAGGGGGCCGAAAGTCGCCCCGAGCAGGCCCTAAATGAAAAACTGTTTTTT.

In DNA, the CDR3 is TGTGCCAGCAGCTTAGCGGAGCGGGGTCTACAAGAGACCCAGTACTTC. Protein product: CASSLAERGLQETQYF. This rearrangement joins TRBV7-8 to TRBJ2-5; 7 bases align to TRBD2. There are 16 residues in the CDR3. Germline CDR1 SGHVS, CDR2 FQNEAQ. V lost 0 bases and J lost 2; bases outside the gene matches: 6.

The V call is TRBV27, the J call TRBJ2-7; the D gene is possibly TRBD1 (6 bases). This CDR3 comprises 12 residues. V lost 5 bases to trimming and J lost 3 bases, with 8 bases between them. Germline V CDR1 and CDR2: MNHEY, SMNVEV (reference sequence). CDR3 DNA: TGTGCCAGCAGTCCACAGGGCTACGAGCAGTACTTC. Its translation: CASSPQGYEQYF.

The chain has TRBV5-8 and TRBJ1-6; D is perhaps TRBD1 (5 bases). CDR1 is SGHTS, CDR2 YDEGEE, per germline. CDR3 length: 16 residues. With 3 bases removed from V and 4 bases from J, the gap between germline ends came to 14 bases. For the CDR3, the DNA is TGTGCCAGCAGCTCGTTGGGAGGGGAATATAATTCACCCCTCCACTTT. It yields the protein CASSSLGGEYNSPLHF. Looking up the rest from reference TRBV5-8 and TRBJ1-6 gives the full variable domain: EAGVTQSPTHLIKTRGQQATLRCSPISGHTSVYWYQQALGLGLQFLLWYDEGEERNRGNFPPRFSGRQFPNYSSELNVNALELEDSALYLCASSSLGGEYNSPLHFGNGTRLTVT.

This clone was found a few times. The CDR3 protein is CASSYSWFAPGPSYEQYF. The CDR3 coding sequence is TGTGCCAGCAGTTACTCCTGGTTCGCTCCGGGTCCCTCCTACGAGCAGTACTTC. The rearrangement joins TRBV27 to TRBJ2-7; D uncertain. V was clipped by 4 bases and J by 0 bases, with 22 bases between them. CDR1 is MNHEY, CDR2 SMNVEV, per germline (reference sequence). This CDR3 has 18 amino acids.

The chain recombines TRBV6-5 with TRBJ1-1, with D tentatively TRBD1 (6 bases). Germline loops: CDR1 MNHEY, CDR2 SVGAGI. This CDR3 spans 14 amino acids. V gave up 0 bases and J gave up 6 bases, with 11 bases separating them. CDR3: CASSYSRGAAEAFF. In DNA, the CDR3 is TGTGCCAGCAGTTACTCCAGGGGCGCGGCTGAAGCTTTCTTT.

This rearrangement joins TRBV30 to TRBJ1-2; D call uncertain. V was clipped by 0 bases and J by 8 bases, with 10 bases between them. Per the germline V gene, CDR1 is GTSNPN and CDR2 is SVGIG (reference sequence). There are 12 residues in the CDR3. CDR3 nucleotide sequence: TGTGCCTGGAGTGTACGGTCGGTAGGCTACACCTTC. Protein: CAWSVRSVGYTF.

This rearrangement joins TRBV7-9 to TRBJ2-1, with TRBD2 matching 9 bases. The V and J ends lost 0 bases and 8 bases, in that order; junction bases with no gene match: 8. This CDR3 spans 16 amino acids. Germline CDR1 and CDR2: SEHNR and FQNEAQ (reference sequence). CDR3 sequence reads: CASSLAISGSWDEQFF. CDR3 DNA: TGTGCCAGCAGCTTAGCGATTAGCGGGAGCTGGGATGAGCAGTTCTTC.